Sequencing of this T cell receptor beta chain was carried out in a study of T cells in Graves' hyperthyroidism and ophthalmopathy. Findings of the study overall: Most thyroid clonotypes with frequency above 0.001 were detected in blood.

Amplification of TCR beta CDR3 regions was performed using RNA transcripts as template. TCR CDR3 underwent first-round RT-PCR with the HTBI primer set. One entry per CDR3 protein, called by TCRdb with MiXCR from the multiplex PCR reads. The sample lists 550,000 to 700,000 distinct CDR3 sequences, 14% to 15% occurring once. This CDR3 has 14 residues. Between the trimmed V and J ends, which lost 6 bases and 1 base, there was a span of 12 bases. This clonotype appeared many times. The antigen is unknown. Sequenced material: blood. The V and J genes are TRBV12-3 or TRBV12-4 and TRBJ1-1; no reliable D call. This TCR was sampled from a woman in her 40s with Graves' ophthalmopathy. The CDR3 DNA follows: TGTGCCAGCAGGAGGTTCGAAGAGAACACTGAAGCTTTCTTT. Translating gives CASRRFEENTEAFF.